This T cell receptor (beta chain) appears in the sequencing data of a study of control samples from healthy donors and cancer patients. Libraries were prepared by immunoSEQ multiplex PCR; TCRdb keeps only in-frame clonotypes and omits some of them. In the table there are roughly 18,000 clones, 88% of which are singletons. This receptor was obtained from a woman aged 55-70 years with head and neck cancer. The specimen was PBMCs.

CDR3: CASSRTGGAGTQYF. The CDR3, as DNA: TGTGCCAGCAGCCGTACAGGGGGCGCTGGGACCCAGTACTTC. The gene calls are TRBV11-2 and TRBJ2-5, with 9 positions matching TRBD1. CDR1 and CDR2 from the germline V gene are SGHAT and FQNNGV. The V segment lost 5 bases and the J segment 7 bases; nucleotides outside the gene matches: 8. This CDR3 has 14 amino acids.